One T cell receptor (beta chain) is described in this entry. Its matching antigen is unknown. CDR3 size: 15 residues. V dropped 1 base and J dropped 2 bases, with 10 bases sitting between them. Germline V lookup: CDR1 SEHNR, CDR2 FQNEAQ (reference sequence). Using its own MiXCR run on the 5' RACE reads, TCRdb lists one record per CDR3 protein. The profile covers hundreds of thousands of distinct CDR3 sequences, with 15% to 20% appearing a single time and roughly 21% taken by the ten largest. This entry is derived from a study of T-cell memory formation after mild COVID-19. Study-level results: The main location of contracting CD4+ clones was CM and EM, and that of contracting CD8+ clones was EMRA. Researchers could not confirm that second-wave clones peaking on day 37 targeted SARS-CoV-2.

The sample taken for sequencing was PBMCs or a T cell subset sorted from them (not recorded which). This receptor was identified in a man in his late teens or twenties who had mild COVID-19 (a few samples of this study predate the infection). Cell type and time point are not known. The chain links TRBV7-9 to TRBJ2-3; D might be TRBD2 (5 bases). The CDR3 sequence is CASSLVRGYTDTQYF. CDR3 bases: TGTGCCAGCAGCTTAGTTCGAGGGTACACAGATACGCAGTATTTT.